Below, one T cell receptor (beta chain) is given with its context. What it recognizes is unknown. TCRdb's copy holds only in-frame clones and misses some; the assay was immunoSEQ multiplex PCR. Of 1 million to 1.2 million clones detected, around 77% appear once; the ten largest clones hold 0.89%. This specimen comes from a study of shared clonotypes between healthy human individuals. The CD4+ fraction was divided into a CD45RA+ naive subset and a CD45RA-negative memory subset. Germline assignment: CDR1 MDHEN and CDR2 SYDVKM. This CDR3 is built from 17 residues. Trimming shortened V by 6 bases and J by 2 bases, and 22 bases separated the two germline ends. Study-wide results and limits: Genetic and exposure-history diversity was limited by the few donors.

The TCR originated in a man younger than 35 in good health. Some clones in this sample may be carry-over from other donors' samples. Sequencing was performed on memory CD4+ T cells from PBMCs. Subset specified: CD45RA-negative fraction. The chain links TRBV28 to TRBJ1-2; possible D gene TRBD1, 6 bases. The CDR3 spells CASRHPPGQSRNYGYTF. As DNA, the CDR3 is TGTGCCAGCAGGCACCCCCCGGGACAAAGCAGAAACTATGGCTACACCTTC.